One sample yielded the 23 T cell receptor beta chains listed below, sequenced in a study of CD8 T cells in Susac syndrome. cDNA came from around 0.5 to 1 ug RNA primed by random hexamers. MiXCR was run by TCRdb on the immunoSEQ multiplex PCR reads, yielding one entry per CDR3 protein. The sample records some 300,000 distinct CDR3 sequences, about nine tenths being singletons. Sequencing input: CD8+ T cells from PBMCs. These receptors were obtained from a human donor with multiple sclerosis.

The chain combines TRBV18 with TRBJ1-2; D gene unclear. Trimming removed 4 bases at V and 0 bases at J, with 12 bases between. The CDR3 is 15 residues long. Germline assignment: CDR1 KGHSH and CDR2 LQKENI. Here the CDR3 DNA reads TGTGCCAGCTCACGGTCCCCGGCAGCTAACTATGGCTACACCTTC. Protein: CASSRSPAANYGYTF.

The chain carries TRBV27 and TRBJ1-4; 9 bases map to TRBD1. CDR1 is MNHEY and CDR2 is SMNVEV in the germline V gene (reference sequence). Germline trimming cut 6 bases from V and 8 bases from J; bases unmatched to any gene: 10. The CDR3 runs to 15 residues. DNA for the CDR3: TGTGCCAGCAGCAACCGGGACAGGGTTAGGGAAAAACTGTTTTTT. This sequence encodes CASSNRDRVREKLFF.

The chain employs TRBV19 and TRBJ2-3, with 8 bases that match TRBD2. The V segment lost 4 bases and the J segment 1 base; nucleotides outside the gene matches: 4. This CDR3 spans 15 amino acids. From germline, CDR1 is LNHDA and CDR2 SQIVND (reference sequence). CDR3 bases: TGTGCCAGTAGTAGCGGGAGGACGGGCACAGATACGCAGTATTTT. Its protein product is CASSSGRTGTDTQYF.

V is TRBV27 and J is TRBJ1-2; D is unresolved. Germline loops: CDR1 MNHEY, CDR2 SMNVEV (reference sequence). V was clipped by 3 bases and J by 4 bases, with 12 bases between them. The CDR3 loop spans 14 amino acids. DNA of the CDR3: TGTGCCAGCAGTTTGTCGGCGGGAGGCTATGGCTACACCTTC. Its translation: CASSLSAGGYGYTF.

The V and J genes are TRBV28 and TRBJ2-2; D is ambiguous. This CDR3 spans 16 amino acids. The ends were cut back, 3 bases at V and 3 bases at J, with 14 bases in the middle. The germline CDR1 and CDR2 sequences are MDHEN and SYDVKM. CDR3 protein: CASSLAESGDTGELFF. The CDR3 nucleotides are TGTGCCAGCAGTTTGGCGGAGTCTGGGGACACCGGGGAGCTGTTTTTT.

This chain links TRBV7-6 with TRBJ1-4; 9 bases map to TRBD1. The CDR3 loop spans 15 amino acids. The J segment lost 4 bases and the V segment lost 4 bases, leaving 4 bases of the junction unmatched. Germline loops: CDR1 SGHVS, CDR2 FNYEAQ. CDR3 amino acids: CASSSNRGLNEKLFF. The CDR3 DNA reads TGTGCCAGCAGCTCTAACAGGGGGCTTAATGAAAAACTGTTTTTT.

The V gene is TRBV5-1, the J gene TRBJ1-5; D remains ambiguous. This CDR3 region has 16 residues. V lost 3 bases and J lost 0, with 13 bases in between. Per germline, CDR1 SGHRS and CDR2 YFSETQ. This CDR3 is CASSYDGPYSNQPQHF. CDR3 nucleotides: TGCGCCAGCAGCTATGACGGACCTTATAGCAATCAGCCCCAGCATTTT.

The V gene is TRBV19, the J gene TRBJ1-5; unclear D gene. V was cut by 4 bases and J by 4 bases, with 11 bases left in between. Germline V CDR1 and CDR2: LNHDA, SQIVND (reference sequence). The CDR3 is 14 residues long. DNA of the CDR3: TGTGCCAGTAGTAAGACTCAAGGGAATCAGCCCCAGCATTTT. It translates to CASSKTQGNQPQHF.

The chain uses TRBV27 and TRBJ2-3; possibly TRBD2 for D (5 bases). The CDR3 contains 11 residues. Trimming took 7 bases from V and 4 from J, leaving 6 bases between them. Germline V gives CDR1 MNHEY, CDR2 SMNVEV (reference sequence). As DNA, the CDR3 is TGTGCCAGCAACGGGGCAGATACGCAGTATTTT. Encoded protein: CASNGADTQYF.

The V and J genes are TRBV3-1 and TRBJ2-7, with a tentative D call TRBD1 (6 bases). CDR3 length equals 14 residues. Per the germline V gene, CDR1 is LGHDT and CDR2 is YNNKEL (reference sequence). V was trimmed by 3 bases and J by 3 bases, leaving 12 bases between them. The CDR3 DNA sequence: TGTGCCAGCAGCCACTCAGGGGAATACTACGAGCAGTACTTC. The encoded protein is CASSHSGEYYEQYF.

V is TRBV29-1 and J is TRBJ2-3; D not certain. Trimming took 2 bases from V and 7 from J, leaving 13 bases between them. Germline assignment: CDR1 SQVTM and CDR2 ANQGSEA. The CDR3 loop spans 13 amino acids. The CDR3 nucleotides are TGCAGCGTTGAAATAGACCCAGCTAATACGCAGTATTTT. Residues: CSVEIDPANTQYF.

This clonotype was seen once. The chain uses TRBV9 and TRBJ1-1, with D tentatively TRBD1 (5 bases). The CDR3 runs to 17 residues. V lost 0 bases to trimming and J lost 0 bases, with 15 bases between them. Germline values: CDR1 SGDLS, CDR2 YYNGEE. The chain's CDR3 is CASSVEGETGLNTEAFF. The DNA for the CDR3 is TGTGCCAGCAGCGTAGAAGGGGAAACAGGTTTGAACACTGAAGCTTTCTTT.

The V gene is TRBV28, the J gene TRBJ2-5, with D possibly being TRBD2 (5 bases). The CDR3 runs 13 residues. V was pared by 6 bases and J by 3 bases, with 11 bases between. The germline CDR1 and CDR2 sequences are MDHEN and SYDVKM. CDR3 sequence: CASRPDWEETQYF. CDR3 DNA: TGTGCCAGCAGACCGGACTGGGAAGAGACCCAGTACTTC.

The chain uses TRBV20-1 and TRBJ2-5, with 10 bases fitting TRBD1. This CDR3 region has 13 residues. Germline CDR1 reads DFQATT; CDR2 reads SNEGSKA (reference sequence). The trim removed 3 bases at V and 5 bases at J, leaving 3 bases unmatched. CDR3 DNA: TGCAGTGCTAGGACAGGGGGCATCGAGACCCAGTACTTC. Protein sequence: CSARTGGIETQYF.

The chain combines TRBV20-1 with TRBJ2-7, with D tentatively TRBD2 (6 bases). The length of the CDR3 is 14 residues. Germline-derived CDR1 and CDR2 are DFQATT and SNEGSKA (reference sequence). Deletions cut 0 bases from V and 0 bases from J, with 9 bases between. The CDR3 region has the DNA TGCAGTGCTAGAGAACCGACTAGCTCCTACGAGCAGTACTTC. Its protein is CSAREPTSSYEQYF.

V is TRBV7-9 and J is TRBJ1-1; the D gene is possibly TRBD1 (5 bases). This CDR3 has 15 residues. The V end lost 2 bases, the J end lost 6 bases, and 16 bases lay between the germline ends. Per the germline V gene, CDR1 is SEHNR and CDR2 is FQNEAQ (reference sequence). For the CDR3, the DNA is TGTGCCAGCAGCTTAATCGCGCAGGGAATCCCTGAAGCTTTCTTT. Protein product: CASSLIAQGIPEAFF.

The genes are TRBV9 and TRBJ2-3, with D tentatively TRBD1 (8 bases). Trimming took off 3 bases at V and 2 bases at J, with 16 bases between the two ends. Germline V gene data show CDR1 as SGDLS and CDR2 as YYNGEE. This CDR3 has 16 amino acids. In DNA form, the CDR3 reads TGTGCCAGCAGCGGACGACAGGGGACTAACACAGATACGCAGTATTTT. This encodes CASSGRQGTNTDTQYF.

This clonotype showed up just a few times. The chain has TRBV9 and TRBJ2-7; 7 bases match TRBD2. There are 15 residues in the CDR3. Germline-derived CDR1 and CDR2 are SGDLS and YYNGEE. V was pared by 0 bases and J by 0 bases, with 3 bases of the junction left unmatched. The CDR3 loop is CASSVGAGSSYEQYF. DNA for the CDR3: TGTGCCAGCAGCGTAGGAGCGGGGTCCTCCTACGAGCAGTACTTC. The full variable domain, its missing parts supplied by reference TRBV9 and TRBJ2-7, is DSGVTQTPKHLITATGQRVTLRCSPRSGDLSVYWYQQSLDQGLQFLIQYYNGEERAKGNILERFSAQQFPDLHSELNLSSLELGDSALYFCASSVGAGSSYEQYFGPGTRLTVT.

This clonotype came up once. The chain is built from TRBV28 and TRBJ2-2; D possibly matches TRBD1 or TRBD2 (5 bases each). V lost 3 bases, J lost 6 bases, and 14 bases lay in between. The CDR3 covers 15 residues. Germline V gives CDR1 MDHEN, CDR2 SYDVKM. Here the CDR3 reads CASSFRGPVAGELFF. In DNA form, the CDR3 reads TGTGCCAGCAGTTTCCGGGGACCCGTCGCCGGGGAGCTGTTTTTT.

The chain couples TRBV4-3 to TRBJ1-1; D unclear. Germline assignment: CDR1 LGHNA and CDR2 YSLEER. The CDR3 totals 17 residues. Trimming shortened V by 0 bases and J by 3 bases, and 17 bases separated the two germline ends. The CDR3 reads CASSQDNRRLLDTEAFF. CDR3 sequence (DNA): TGCGCCAGCAGCCAAGATAACCGGAGGTTGTTGGACACTGAAGCTTTCTTT.

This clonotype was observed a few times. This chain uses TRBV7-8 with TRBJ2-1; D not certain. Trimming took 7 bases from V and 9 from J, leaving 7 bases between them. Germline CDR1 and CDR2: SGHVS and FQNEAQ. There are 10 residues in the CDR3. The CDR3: CASKGSEQFF. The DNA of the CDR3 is TGTGCCAGCAAGGGTAGTGAGCAGTTCTTC.

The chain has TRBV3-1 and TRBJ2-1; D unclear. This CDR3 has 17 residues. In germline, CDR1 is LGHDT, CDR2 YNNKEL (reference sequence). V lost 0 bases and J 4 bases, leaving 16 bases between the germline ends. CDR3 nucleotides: TGTGCCAGCAGCCAAGACTCTAGGAGAATGGGGTACAATGAGCAGTTCTTC. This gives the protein CASSQDSRRMGYNEQFF.

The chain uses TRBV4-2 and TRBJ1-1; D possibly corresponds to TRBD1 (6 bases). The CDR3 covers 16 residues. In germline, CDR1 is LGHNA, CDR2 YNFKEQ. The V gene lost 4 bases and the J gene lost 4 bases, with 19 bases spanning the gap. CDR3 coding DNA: TGTGCCAGCAGCCCCGGACAGTTAACTCGGGGCACTGAAGCTTTCTTT. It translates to CASSPGQLTRGTEAFF.